One sample yielded the 21 T cell receptor beta chains listed below, sequenced in a study of human T cells and chemical hapten exposure. TCRdb independently ran MiXCR on the RACE reads; one entry per CDR3 protein. In the table there are more than 80,000 distinct CDR3 sequences, roughly 12% of which are singletons. Time point reported: pre-sensitization, week 0. Treatment meaning: therapeutic diphenylcyclopropenone sensitization with weekly scalp DPC. The sample in question was whole blood, obtained in connection with sensitization to the hapten diphenylcyclopropenone (DPC). These receptors were taken from a woman between 50 and 59 years old with alopecia areata. Some clones in this sample may be carry-over from other donors' samples.

This chain links TRBV6-4 with TRBJ2-3; D is undetermined. Trimming removed 5 bases from V and 2 bases from J, with 8 bases in between. CDR1 and CDR2 (germline): MRHNA, SNTAGT. The length of the CDR3 is 13 residues. For the CDR3, the DNA is TGTGCCAGCAGTACCGGGCCCACAGATACGCAGTATTTT. Translated: CASSTGPTDTQYF.

This sequence joins TRBV28 and TRBJ2-7; the D gene is possibly TRBD2 (6 bases). V lost 5 bases, J lost 5 bases, and 13 bases lay in between. The CDR3 is made up of 13 amino acids. Germline values: CDR1 MDHEN, CDR2 SYDVKM. The CDR3 protein is CASSEGGRDEQYF. DNA for the CDR3: TGTGCCAGCAGTGAGGGAGGAAGGGACGAGCAGTACTTC.

This clonotype appeared many times. V usage is TRBV12-3 or TRBV12-4 and J usage is TRBJ2-5; 11 positions agree with TRBD1. V shed 5 bases, J shed 4 bases, and the junction held 3 bases outside the gene matches. The CDR3 is 14 amino acids. The CDR3 DNA reads TGTGCCAGCAGTCGGGGACAGGGGGTAGAGACCCAGTACTTC. Translation: CASSRGQGVETQYF.

Points on this clonotype: A read error may explain this, as a much larger clone is one base away. The rearrangement links TRBV29-1 to TRBJ1-1; the D is unclear. V lost 4 bases, J lost 3 bases, and 3 bases lay in between. In germline, CDR1 is SQVTM, CDR2 ANQGSEA. The CDR3 is 10 residues long. The CDR3 protein is CSVVDTEAFF. Here the CDR3 DNA reads TGCAGCGTTGTGGACACTGAAGCTTTCTTT.

This clonotype showed up many times. The chain carries TRBV2 and TRBJ2-2; 9 bases match TRBD1. The CDR3 is 15 amino acids. Germline CDR1 SNHLY, CDR2 FYNNEI. J lost 4 bases, V lost 7 bases, and 7 bases had no gene match. The CDR3 reads CASNPGQGFTGELFF. CDR3 DNA: TGTGCCAGCAATCCGGGACAGGGCTTCACCGGGGAGCTGTTTTTT.

This clonotype was detected ten times or more. The rearrangement joins TRBV29-1 to TRBJ2-7; 10 nucleotides align to TRBD1. The ends lost 6 bases at V and 4 bases at J; junction bases unmatched: 9. The CDR3 covers 14 residues. The germline V gene encodes CDR1 SQVTM and CDR2 ANQGSEA. In DNA form, the CDR3 reads TGCAGCGTAGAACTTGGGGACAGGGGTTACGAGCAGTACTTC. This sequence encodes CSVELGDRGYEQYF.

The chain has TRBV6-5 and TRBJ2-5, with 10 positions matching TRBD2. The CDR3 runs 17 residues. V was pared by 5 bases and J by 4 bases, with 13 bases of the junction left unmatched. Germline lookup yields CDR1 MNHEY and CDR2 SVGAGI. The CDR3 sequence: CASSPQSPGLASETQYF. The CDR3 DNA sequence: TGTGCCAGCAGTCCTCAATCGCCGGGACTAGCGTCAGAGACCCAGTACTTC.

This clonotype was recorded a few times. V is TRBV28 and J is TRBJ1-4; the D gene is possibly TRBD1 (5 bases). V shed 8 bases and J shed 8 bases, with 9 bases lying between them. Germline V lookup: CDR1 MDHEN, CDR2 SYDVKM. This CDR3 region has 11 residues. The CDR3: CASQGGEKLFF. The CDR3 nucleotides read TGTGCCAGCCAGGGTGGGGAAAAACTGTTTTTT. Using reference TRBV28 and TRBJ1-4 for the parts outside the CDR3, the full variable domain is DVKVTQSSRYLVKRTGEKVFLECVQDMDHENMFWYRQDPGLGLRLIYFSYDVKMKEKGDIPEGYSVSREKKERFSLILESASTNQTSMYLCASQGGEKLFFGSGTQLSVL.

This clonotype was recorded a few times. This chain links TRBV4-2 with TRBJ2-7; D unclear. This CDR3 region has 14 residues. Trimming removed 0 bases from V and 2 bases from J, with 8 bases in between. CDR1 LGHNA and CDR2 YNFKEQ come from the germline V gene. The CDR3 protein is CASSQDRSAYEQYF. Here the CDR3 DNA reads TGTGCCAGCAGCCAAGACAGGTCGGCCTACGAGCAGTACTTC.

In its sample, this clonotype was seen a few times. The chain carries TRBV5-1 and TRBJ1-1; TRBD1 matches at 7 bases. J lost 7 bases, V lost 0 bases, and 6 bases had no gene match. Germline CDR1 is SGHRS and CDR2 is YFSETQ. The CDR3 is 14 amino acids. The CDR3, as DNA: TGCGCCAGCAGCTTGGCCCGGACAGGAGTTGAAGCTTTCTTT. Residues: CASSLARTGVEAFF. The variable domain in full, completed from reference TRBV5-1 and TRBJ1-1, reads KAGVTQTPRYLIKTRGQQVTLSCSPISGHRSVSWYQQTPGQGLQFLFEYFSETQRNKGNFPGRFSGRQFSNSRSEMNVSTLELGDSALYLCASSLARTGVEAFFGQGTRLTVV.

The gene calls are TRBV4-2 and TRBJ1-1, with D tentatively TRBD1 (6 bases). Germline loops: CDR1 LGHNA, CDR2 YNFKEQ. V was cut by 2 bases and J by 3 bases, with 16 bases left in between. This CDR3 region has 16 residues. CDR3 DNA sequence: TGTGCCAGCAGCCAACCTCATACAGGGACCGACACTGAAGCTTTCTTT. Translating gives CASSQPHTGTDTEAFF.

This chain joins TRBV11-1 and TRBJ1-1, with D hard to call. Germline V lookup: CDR1 SGHAT, CDR2 FQDESV (reference sequence). The CDR3 is 13 amino acids. V lost 6 bases, J lost 4 bases, and 12 bases lay in between. The CDR3 bases are TGTGCCAGCAGAGCCAGCCGGGGCACTGAAGCTTTCTTT. The encoded protein is CASRASRGTEAFF.

This clonotype was detected a few times. V usage is TRBV29-1 and J usage is TRBJ1-1; unclear D gene. The CDR3 is made up of 13 amino acids. The germline V and J ends were trimmed by 4 bases and 0 bases, with 9 bases remaining between them. CDR1 is SQVTM, CDR2 ANQGSEA, per germline. The CDR3 coding sequence is TGCAGCGTTGTGGAATTTCTGAACACTGAAGCTTTCTTT. Its protein is CSVVEFLNTEAFF.

J is TRBJ2-5 and V is TRBV2; TRBD1 aligns across 9 bases. The CDR3 spans 15 residues. Germline CDR1 and CDR2: SNHLY and FYNNEI. V shed 3 bases and J 1 base; nucleotides not matched to a gene: 3. CDR3 DNA sequence: TGTGCCAGCAGTGACGACAGGGGGATCCAAGAGACCCAGTACTTC. This sequence encodes CASSDDRGIQETQYF. Full variable domain (rest looked up from reference TRBV2 and TRBJ2-5): EPEVTQTPSHQVTQMGQEVILRCVPISNHLYFYWYRQILGQKVEFLVSFYNNEISEKSEIFDDQFSVERPDGSNFTLKIRSTKLEDSAMYFCASSDDRGIQETQYFGPGTRLLVL.

This chain links TRBV28 with TRBJ2-2; 12 bases map to TRBD2. The CDR3 is 15 residues long. Germline assignment: CDR1 MDHEN and CDR2 SYDVKM. J was trimmed by 5 bases and V by 4 bases; bases with no gene match: 2. The CDR3 bases are TGTGCCAGCAGTTCCGGGACTAGCGGGACCGGGGAGCTGTTTTTT. Encoded protein: CASSSGTSGTGELFF.

The chain has TRBV7-9 and TRBJ2-7; 10 nucleotides agree with TRBD2. The CDR3 spans 16 residues. Germline CDR1 reads SEHNR; CDR2 reads FQNEAQ (reference sequence). Trimming at V came to 2 bases and at J to 3 bases, leaving 7 bases not matched to a gene. CDR3 DNA: TGTGCCAGCAGCTTAACCGGGACTAGCGATTACTACGAGCAGTACTTC. This gives the protein CASSLTGTSDYYEQYF.

The chain combines TRBV10-3 with TRBJ2-7; TRBD2 is a possible D gene (6 bases). Germline V gene sequence: CDR1 ENHRY, CDR2 SYGVKD. Trimming removed 0 bases from V and 6 bases from J, with 12 bases in between. The CDR3 sequence is 14 residues long. The DNA of the CDR3 is TGTGCCATCAGTGAGTCCCTCGTGACTAGCGAGCAGTACTTC. Amino acids: CAISESLVTSEQYF.

V usage is TRBV2 and J usage is TRBJ2-7, with TRBD1 matching 9 bases. The J segment lost 2 bases and the V segment lost 6 bases, leaving 8 bases of the junction unmatched. The CDR3 sequence is 15 residues long. Per germline, CDR1 SNHLY and CDR2 FYNNEI. The CDR3, as DNA: TGTGCCAGCAGGAGTAGGACAGGGGAAGCCTACGAGCAGTACTTC. The encoded protein is CASRSRTGEAYEQYF.

At least ten counts were recorded for this clonotype. The CDR3 is CASSLGTGGNQPQHF. As DNA, the CDR3 is TGTGCCAGCAGTTTAGGGACAGGGGGCAATCAGCCCCAGCATTTT. The chain is built from TRBV27 and TRBJ1-5, with 10 bases lining up with TRBD1. Trimming cost V 2 bases and J 2 bases; bases outside gene matches: 0. CDR1 and CDR2 from the germline V gene are MNHEY and SMNVEV (reference sequence). CDR3 length: 15 amino acids.

This clonotype was counted at least ten times. This chain links TRBV29-1 with TRBJ1-2; no firm D call. Germline V gives CDR1 SQVTM, CDR2 ANQGSEA. The V end lost 6 bases, the J end lost 4 bases, and 18 bases lay between the germline ends. The CDR3 sequence is 14 residues long. In DNA, the CDR3 is TGCAGCGTCGACGGATCGGGTAACTTCTATGGCTACACCTTC. Protein product: CSVDGSGNFYGYTF.

This chain connects TRBV11-2 to TRBJ1-5; no clear D. V lost 3 bases to trimming and J lost 2 bases, with 8 bases between them. This CDR3 contains 14 residues. CDR1 SGHAT and CDR2 FQNNGV come from the germline V gene. The CDR3 nucleotides read TGTGCCAGCAGCTTGTGGGGAGGCAATCAGCCCCAGCATTTT. This codes for CASSLWGGNQPQHF.